This TCR beta chain was captured in a study of persistence of HIV-infected CD4 T cells. Whole-study findings and limits: TCRbeta richness was lower in CMV- and Gag-responding cells than in anti-CD3/anti-CD28-responding cells.

The stimulus was an HIV-1 Gag 15-mer peptide pool, 0.85 to 1 ug/peptide/mL. CD40L-negative CD69-negative CD45RO-high memory CD4+ T cells were sorted as populations depleted of antigen-responding cells. Plasma HIV-1 RNA stayed below 50 copies/mL for at least 4 years. Stimulated PBMCs had first been depleted of CD8+ T cells. J gave up 4 bases and V 2 bases, and 3 bases lay outside the gene matches. This CDR3 has 15 residues. CDR1 and CDR2 from the germline V gene are KGHSH and LQKENI. On this clone itself: Its antigen is still unknown.

This was the immunoSEQ version 4 assay in survey mode. Method: immunoSEQ multiplex PCR; TCRdb's copy keeps in-frame clones and lacks some. The sample records roughly 32,000 clones, around four fifths being singletons. The chain is built from TRBV18 and TRBJ2-5; 11 bases are a match to TRBD2. The input for sequencing was CD4+ T cells sorted from PBMCs after roughly 18-hour stimulation, taken from a patient who received antiretroviral therapy. This TCR derives from an adult woman with HIV who was CMV-seropositive. CDR3 nucleotide sequence: TGTGCCAGCTCACCATTTGGACTAGCGGGAGAGACCCAGTACTTC. It specifies CASSPFGLAGETQYF.